Listed below are T cell receptor beta chains from one sample, sequenced in a study of human T cells and chemical hapten exposure. Each CDR3 protein gets one entry after TCRdb re-called the RACE reads with MiXCR. The sample includes 300,000 to 450,000 distinct CDR3 sequences, 5% to 6.5% of them seen just once. The input for sequencing was whole blood, taken in connection with sensitization to the hapten diphenylcyclopropenone (DPC). These receptors came from a woman between 50 and 59 years old with alopecia areata. Some clones in this sample may be carry-over from other donors' samples. The CDR3 runs from the conserved cysteine through the conserved F or W. Each record gives: D gene, clone size, V gene, J gene, CDR3 protein, CDR3 DNA. D genes are given only for firm matches. Clone size is stated in some rows and not others, as once, few, many or a class when expanded.

d_gene: NA; abundance: few; v_gene: TRBV18; j_gene: TRBJ1-4; CDR3aa: CASSPEKLNEKLFF; CDR3nt: TGTGCCAGCTCACCAGAGAAGCTTAATGAAAAACTGTTTTTT
d_gene: TRBD2; abundance: few; v_gene: TRBV7-8; j_gene: TRBJ2-1; CDR3aa: CASTGTSYNEQFF; CDR3nt: TGTGCCAGCACAGGGACTAGCTACAATGAGCAGTTCTTC
d_gene: NA; abundance: NA; v_gene: TRBV5-6; j_gene: TRBJ2-1; CDR3aa: CASSFGVHEQFF; CDR3nt: TGTGCCAGCAGCTTTGGAGTGCATGAGCAGTTCTTC
d_gene: NA; abundance: few; v_gene: TRBV6-6; j_gene: TRBJ2-7; CDR3aa: CASSNLGDLVPYF; CDR3nt: TGTGCCAGCAGTAACTTGGGGGACTTGGTTCCGTACTTC
d_gene: TRBD1; abundance: few; v_gene: TRBV12-5; j_gene: TRBJ1-3; CDR3aa: CASGFGQGLISGNTIYF; CDR3nt: TGTGCTAGTGGTTTTGGACAGGGGCTCATCTCTGGAAACACCATATATTTT
d_gene: TRBD2; abundance: many; v_gene: TRBV6-5; j_gene: TRBJ2-3; CDR3aa: CASSYLGTSGTQDTQYF; CDR3nt: TGTGCCAGCAGTTACTTAGGGACTAGCGGGACCCAGGATACGCAGTATTTT
d_gene: NA; abundance: NA; v_gene: TRBV6-5; j_gene: TRBJ1-2; CDR3aa: CATNRVPNGYTF; CDR3nt: TGTGCCACCAACAGGGTACCCAATGGCTACACCTTC
d_gene: TRBD1; abundance: many; v_gene: TRBV28; j_gene: TRBJ2-5; CDR3aa: CASSPGTGGVKTQYF; CDR3nt: TGTGCCAGCAGTCCCGGGACAGGGGGCGTGAAGACCCAGTACTTC
d_gene: NA; abundance: many; v_gene: TRBV18; j_gene: TRBJ1-6; CDR3aa: CASSPEGRGSPLHF; CDR3nt: TGTGCCAGCTCACCTGAGGGTCGGGGATCACCCCTCCACTTT
d_gene: NA; abundance: NA; v_gene: TRBV10-3; j_gene: TRBJ2-2; CDR3aa: CAISESSGRELFF; CDR3nt: TGTGCCATCAGTGAGTCGTCAGGGCGGGAGCTGTTTTTT
d_gene: NA; abundance: many; v_gene: TRBV5-5; j_gene: TRBJ1-5; CDR3aa: CASSPWSGDNQPQHF; CDR3nt: TGTGCCAGCAGCCCTTGGTCCGGAGACAATCAGCCCCAGCATTTT
d_gene: NA; abundance: few; v_gene: TRBV10-3; j_gene: TRBJ2-2; CDR3aa: CAISESERSTGELFF; CDR3nt: TGTGCCATCAGTGAGTCGGAGCGTTCCACCGGGGAGCTGTTTTTT
d_gene: NA; abundance: many; v_gene: TRBV4-2; j_gene: TRBJ1-2; CDR3aa: CASSQGGYRESGYTF; CDR3nt: TGTGCCAGCAGCCAAGGGGGGTACAGAGAGAGTGGCTACACCTTC
d_gene: NA; abundance: few; v_gene: TRBV12-3/TRBV12-4; j_gene: TRBJ1-3; CDR3aa: CASSPGGNTIYF; CDR3nt: TGTGCCAGCAGTCCAGGTGGAAACACCATATATTTT
d_gene: NA; abundance: many; v_gene: TRBV28; j_gene: TRBJ1-5; CDR3aa: CASSLPHGVYNQPQHF; CDR3nt: TGTGCCAGCAGCTTACCTCACGGAGTTTACAATCAGCCCCAGCATTTT
d_gene: NA; abundance: NA; v_gene: TRBV13; j_gene: TRBJ2-7; CDR3aa: CASSPRDEAACEQYF; CDR3nt: TGTGCCAGCAGCCCCCGAGATGAAGCGGCCTGCGAGCAGTACTTC
d_gene: NA; abundance: few; v_gene: TRBV4-2; j_gene: TRBJ1-2; CDR3aa: CASSQERANYGYTF; CDR3nt: TGTGCCAGCAGCCAAGAAAGAGCTAACTATGGCTACACCTTC
d_gene: TRBD2; abundance: many; v_gene: TRBV6-1; j_gene: TRBJ2-3; CDR3aa: CASSDWAGGGDTQYF; CDR3nt: TGTGCCAGCAGTGATTGGGCGGGGGGCGGAGATACGCAGTATTTT
d_gene: TRBD2; abundance: few; v_gene: TRBV5-1; j_gene: TRBJ2-7; CDR3aa: CASSLDVAGVGEQYF; CDR3nt: TGCGCCAGCAGCTTGGACGTAGCGGGAGTAGGGGAGCAGTACTTC
d_gene: TRBD2; abundance: NA; v_gene: TRBV4-1; j_gene: TRBJ2-1; CDR3aa: CASSQDSVGLYNEQFF; CDR3nt: TGCGCCAGCAGCCAAGATAGTGTGGGACTATACAATGAGCAGTTCTTC
d_gene: NA; abundance: NA; v_gene: TRBV7-9; j_gene: TRBJ2-2; CDR3aa: CASSRGRDPNTGELFF; CDR3nt: TGTGCCAGCAGCCGCGGCCGGGACCCGAACACCGGGGAGCTGTTTTTT
d_gene: NA; abundance: NA; v_gene: TRBV5-1; j_gene: TRBJ2-1; CDR3aa: CASRAAGAGNEQFF; CDR3nt: TGCGCCAGCAGAGCGGCGGGGGCGGGGAATGAGCAGTTCTTC
d_gene: NA; abundance: NA; v_gene: TRBV28; j_gene: TRBJ1-4; CDR3aa: CASSLLLGEKLFF; CDR3nt: TGTGCCAGCAGTCTCTTGTTAGGAGAAAAACTGTTTTTT
d_gene: NA; abundance: many; v_gene: TRBV20-1; j_gene: TRBJ1-5; CDR3aa: CSAPLRVGQPQHF; CDR3nt: TGCAGTGCCCCACTGCGGGTGGGTCAGCCCCAGCATTTT
d_gene: NA; abundance: many; v_gene: TRBV12-3/TRBV12-4; j_gene: TRBJ2-3; CDR3aa: CASSLDPVDTQYF; CDR3nt: TGTGCCAGCAGTTTAGACCCGGTTGATACGCAGTATTTT
d_gene: NA; abundance: NA; v_gene: TRBV20-1; j_gene: TRBJ2-7; CDR3aa: CSASRSIEQYF; CDR3nt: TGCAGTGCTAGTCGTAGCATCGAGCAGTACTTC
d_gene: NA; abundance: many; v_gene: TRBV4-1; j_gene: TRBJ2-7; CDR3aa: CASSPGGGRVEQYF; CDR3nt: TGCGCCAGCAGCCCGGGCGGAGGACGGGTCGAGCAGTACTTC
d_gene: NA; abundance: NA; v_gene: TRBV6-5; j_gene: TRBJ1-2; CDR3aa: CASSPSGADYGYTF; CDR3nt: TGTGCCAGCTCCCCCTCGGGGGCCGACTATGGCTACACCTTC
d_gene: NA; abundance: many; v_gene: TRBV5-1; j_gene: TRBJ2-1; CDR3aa: CASSFIRSSYNEQFF; CDR3nt: TGCGCCAGCAGCTTCATCCGATCTTCCTACAATGAGCAGTTCTTC
d_gene: NA; abundance: few; v_gene: TRBV7-2; j_gene: TRBJ1-6; CDR3aa: CASSLSGNNSPLHF; CDR3nt: TGTGCCAGCAGCTTATCAGGGAACAATTCACCCCTCCACTTT
d_gene: TRBD1; abundance: NA; v_gene: TRBV20-1; j_gene: TRBJ2-7; CDR3aa: CSARGTGVEQYF; CDR3nt: TGCAGTGCTAGGGGGACAGGGGTCGAGCAGTACTTC
d_gene: NA; abundance: many; v_gene: TRBV3-1; j_gene: TRBJ1-3; CDR3aa: CASARESGNTIYF; CDR3nt: TGTGCCAGTGCAAGGGAATCTGGAAACACCATATATTTT
d_gene: NA; abundance: many; v_gene: TRBV29-1; j_gene: TRBJ2-3; CDR3aa: CSVDFGSFTDTQYF; CDR3nt: TGCAGCGTTGACTTCGGGAGTTTTACAGATACGCAGTATTTT
d_gene: NA; abundance: many; v_gene: TRBV28; j_gene: TRBJ1-5; CDR3aa: CASTGGSNQPQHF; CDR3nt: TGTGCCAGCACCGGGGGGAGCAATCAGCCCCAGCATTTT
d_gene: TRBD1; abundance: NA; v_gene: TRBV7-6; j_gene: TRBJ1-1; CDR3aa: CASSPSRAGGTEAFF; CDR3nt: TGTGCCAGCAGTCCTTCCAGGGCAGGGGGAACTGAAGCTTTCTTT
d_gene: TRBD2; abundance: many; v_gene: TRBV20-1; j_gene: TRBJ2-4; CDR3aa: CSASQIAGTKNIQYF; CDR3nt: TGCAGTGCTAGTCAGATAGCGGGAACCAAAAACATTCAGTACTTC
d_gene: TRBD2; abundance: few; v_gene: TRBV19; j_gene: TRBJ2-7; CDR3aa: CASSAGRSYEQYF; CDR3nt: TGTGCCAGCTCAGCGGGAAGGTCCTACGAGCAGTACTTC
d_gene: NA; abundance: few; v_gene: TRBV2; j_gene: TRBJ1-6; CDR3aa: CASSVLIGSPLHF; CDR3nt: TGTGCCAGCAGTGTTTTGATTGGGTCACCCCTCCACTTT
d_gene: TRBD1; abundance: few; v_gene: TRBV2; j_gene: TRBJ2-3; CDR3aa: CASSPTGSADTQYF; CDR3nt: TGTGCCAGCAGCCCGACAGGGAGTGCAGATACGCAGTATTTT